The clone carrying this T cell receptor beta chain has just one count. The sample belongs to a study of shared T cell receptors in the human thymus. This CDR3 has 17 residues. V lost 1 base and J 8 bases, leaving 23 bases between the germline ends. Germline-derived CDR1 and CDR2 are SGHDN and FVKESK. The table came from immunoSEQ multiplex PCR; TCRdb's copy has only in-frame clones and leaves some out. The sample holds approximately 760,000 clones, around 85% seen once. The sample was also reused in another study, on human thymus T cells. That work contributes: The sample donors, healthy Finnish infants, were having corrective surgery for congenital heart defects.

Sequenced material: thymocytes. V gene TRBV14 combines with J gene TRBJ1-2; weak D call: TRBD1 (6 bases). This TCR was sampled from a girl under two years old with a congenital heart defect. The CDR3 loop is CASSQALRGRDPYGYTF. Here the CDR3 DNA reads TGTGCCAGCAGCCAAGCCCTGCGGGGGCGAGATCCTTACGGCTACACCTTC. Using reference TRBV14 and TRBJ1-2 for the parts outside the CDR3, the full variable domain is EAGVTQFPSHSVIEKGQTVTLRCDPISGHDNLYWYRRVMGKEIKFLLHFVKESKQDESGMPNNRFLAERTGGTYSTLKVQPAELEDSGVYFCASSQALRGRDPYGYTFGSGTRLTVV.